The T cell receptor (beta chain) under discussion was sequenced for a study of early T cells in non-severe SARS-CoV-2 infection. Remarks on this clonotype: Its antigen remains unknown.

Via MiXCR, TCRdb re-called the 5' RACE reads, giving one row per CDR3 protein. The data hold around 88,000 distinct CDR3 sequences, with approximately 15% observed a single time. This CDR3 contains 15 residues. V shed 2 bases, J shed 3 bases, and the junction held 1 base outside the gene matches. In germline, CDR1 is KGHSH, CDR2 LQKENI. Study-wide findings and caveats: VDJdb-based matching was biased toward anti-spike CD8 responses and missed private and CD4 specificities.

The receptor comes from an adult who was a healthcare worker with PCR-confirmed SARS-CoV-2 infection or an uninfected control (not recorded which). Sequencing input: whole blood. V gene TRBV18 combines with J gene TRBJ2-5; 12 bases align to TRBD2. The CDR3 region is CASSPRTSGKETQYF. CDR3 in DNA: TGTGCCAGCTCACCAAGGACTAGCGGGAAAGAGACCCAGTACTTC.